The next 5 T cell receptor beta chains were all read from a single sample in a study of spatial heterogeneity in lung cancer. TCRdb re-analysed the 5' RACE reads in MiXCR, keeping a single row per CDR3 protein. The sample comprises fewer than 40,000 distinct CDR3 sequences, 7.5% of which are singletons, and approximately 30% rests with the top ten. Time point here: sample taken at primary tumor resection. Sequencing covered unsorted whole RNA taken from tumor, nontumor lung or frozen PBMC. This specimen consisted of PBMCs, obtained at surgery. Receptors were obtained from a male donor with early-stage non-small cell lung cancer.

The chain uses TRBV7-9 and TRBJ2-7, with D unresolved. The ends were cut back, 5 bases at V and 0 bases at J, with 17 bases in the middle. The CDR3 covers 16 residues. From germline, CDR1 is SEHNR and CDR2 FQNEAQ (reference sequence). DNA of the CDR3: TGTGCCAGCAGCGACACGGACGGGTATAGCTCCTACGAGCAGTACGTC. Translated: CASSDTDGYSSYEQYV.

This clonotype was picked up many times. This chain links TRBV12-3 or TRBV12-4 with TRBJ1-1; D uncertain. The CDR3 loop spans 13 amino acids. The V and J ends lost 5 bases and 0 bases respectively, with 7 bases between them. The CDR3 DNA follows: TGTGCCAGCAGTCTTCCCTTGAACACTGAAGCTTTCTTT. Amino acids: CASSLPLNTEAFF.

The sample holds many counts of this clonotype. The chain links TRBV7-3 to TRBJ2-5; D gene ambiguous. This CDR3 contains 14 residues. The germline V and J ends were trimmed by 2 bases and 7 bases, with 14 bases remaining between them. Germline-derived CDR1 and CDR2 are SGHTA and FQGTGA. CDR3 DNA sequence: TGTGCCAGCAGCTTATCGTGGCAGTCGGGGACCCAGTACTTC. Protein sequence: CASSLSWQSGTQYF.

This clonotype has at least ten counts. CDR3 DNA: TGTGCCATCAGTCCGGGACAGGGTGTGGGAGAAAAAAACATTCAGTACTTC. This encodes CAISPGQGVGEKNIQYF. The chain employs TRBV10-3 and TRBJ2-4; 9 bases are a match to TRBD1. There are 17 residues in the CDR3. Trimming cost V 5 bases and J 4 bases; bases outside gene matches: 12. Germline V CDR1 and CDR2: ENHRY, SYGVKD.

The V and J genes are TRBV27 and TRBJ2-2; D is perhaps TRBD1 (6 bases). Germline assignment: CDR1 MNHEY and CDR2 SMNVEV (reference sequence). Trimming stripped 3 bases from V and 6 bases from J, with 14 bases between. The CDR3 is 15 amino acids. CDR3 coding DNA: TGTGCCAGCAGTTTTAGGGGGACCCAACCCGGGGAGCTGTTTTTT. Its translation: CASSFRGTQPGELFF.